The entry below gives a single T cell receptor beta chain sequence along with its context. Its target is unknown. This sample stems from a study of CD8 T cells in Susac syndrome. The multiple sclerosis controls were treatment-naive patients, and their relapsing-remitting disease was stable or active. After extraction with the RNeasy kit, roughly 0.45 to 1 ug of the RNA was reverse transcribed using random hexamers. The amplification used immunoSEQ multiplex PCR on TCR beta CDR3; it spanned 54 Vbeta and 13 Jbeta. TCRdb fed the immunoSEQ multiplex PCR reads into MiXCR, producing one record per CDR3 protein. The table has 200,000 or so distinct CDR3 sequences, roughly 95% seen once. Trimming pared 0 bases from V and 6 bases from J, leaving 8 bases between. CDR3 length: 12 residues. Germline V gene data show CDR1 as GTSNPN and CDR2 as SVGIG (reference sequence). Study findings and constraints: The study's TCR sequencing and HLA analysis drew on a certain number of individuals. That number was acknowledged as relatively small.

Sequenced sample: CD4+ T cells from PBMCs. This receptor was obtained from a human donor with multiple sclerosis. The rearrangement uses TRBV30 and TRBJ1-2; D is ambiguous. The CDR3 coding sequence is TGTGCCTGGAGTGTAATCGGTGATGGCTACACCTTC. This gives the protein CAWSVIGDGYTF.